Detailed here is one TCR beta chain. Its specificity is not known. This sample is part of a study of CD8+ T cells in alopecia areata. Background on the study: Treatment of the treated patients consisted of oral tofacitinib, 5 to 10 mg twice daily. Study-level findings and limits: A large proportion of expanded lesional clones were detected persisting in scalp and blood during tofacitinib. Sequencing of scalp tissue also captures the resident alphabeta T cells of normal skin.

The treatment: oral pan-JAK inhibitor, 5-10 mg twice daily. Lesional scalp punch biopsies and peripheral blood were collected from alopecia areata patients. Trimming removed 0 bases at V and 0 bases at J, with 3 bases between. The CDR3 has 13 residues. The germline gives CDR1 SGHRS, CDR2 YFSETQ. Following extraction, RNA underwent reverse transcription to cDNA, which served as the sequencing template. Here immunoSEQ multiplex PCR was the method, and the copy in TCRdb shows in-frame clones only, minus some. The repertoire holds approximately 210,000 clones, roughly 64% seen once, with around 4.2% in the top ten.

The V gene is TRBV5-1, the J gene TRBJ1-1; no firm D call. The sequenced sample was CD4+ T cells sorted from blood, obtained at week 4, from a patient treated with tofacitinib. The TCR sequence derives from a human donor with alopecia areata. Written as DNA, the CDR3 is TGCGCCAGCAGCTTGGCCCTGAACACTGAAGCTTTCTTT. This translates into CASSLALNTEAFF.